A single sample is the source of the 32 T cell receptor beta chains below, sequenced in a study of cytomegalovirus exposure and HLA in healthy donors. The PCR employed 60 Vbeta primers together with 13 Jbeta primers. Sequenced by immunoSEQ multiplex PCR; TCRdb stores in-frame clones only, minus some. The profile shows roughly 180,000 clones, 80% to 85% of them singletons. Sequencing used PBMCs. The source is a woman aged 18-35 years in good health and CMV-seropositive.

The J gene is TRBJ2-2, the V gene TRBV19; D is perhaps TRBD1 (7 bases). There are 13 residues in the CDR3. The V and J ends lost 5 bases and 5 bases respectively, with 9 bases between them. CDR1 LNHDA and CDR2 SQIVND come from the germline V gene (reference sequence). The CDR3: CASSQGGTGELFF. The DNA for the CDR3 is TGTGCCAGTAGTCAGGGGGGAACCGGGGAGCTGTTTTTT.

CDR3 sequence (DNA): TGTGCCAGCTCACCTTTGGACAGGGTCAATTCACCCCTCCACTTT. The encoded protein is CASSPLDRVNSPLHF. V and J are TRBV18 and TRBJ1-6; 8 positions match TRBD1. Germline CDR1 reads KGHSH; CDR2 reads LQKENI. J lost 7 bases, V lost 3 bases, and 5 bases had no gene match. The CDR3 sequence is 15 residues long.

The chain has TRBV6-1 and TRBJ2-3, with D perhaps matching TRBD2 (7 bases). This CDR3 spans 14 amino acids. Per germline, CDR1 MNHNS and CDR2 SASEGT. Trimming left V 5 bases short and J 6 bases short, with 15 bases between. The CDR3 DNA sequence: TGTGCCAGCAGTTCCCCGGGGGGCCGTGATACGCAGTATTTT. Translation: CASSSPGGRDTQYF.

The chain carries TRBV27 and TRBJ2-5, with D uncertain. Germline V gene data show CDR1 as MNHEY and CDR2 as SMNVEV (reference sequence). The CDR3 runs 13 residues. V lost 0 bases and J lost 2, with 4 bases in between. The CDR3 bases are TGTGCCAGCAGTTTATCCCCGCAAGAGACCCAGTACTTC. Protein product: CASSLSPQETQYF.

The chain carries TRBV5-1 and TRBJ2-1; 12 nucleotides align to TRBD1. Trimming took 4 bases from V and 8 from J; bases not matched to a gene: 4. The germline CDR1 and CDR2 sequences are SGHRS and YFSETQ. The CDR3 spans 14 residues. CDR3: CASSPGQGAYEQFF. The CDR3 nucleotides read TGCGCCAGCAGCCCGGGACAGGGGGCATATGAGCAGTTCTTC.

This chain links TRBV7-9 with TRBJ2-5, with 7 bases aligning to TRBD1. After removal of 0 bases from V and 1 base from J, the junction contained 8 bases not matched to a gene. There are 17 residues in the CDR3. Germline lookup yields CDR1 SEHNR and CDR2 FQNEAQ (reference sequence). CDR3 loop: CASSLARDSDFQETQYF. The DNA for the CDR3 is TGTGCCAGCAGCTTAGCCCGGGACAGCGACTTCCAAGAGACCCAGTACTTC. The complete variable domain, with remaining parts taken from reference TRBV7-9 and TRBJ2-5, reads DTGVSQNPRHKITKRGQNVTFRCDPISEHNRLYWYRQTLGQGPEFLTYFQNEAQLEKSRLLSDRFSAERPKGSFSTLEIQRTEQGDSAMYLCASSLARDSDFQETQYFGPGTRLLVL.

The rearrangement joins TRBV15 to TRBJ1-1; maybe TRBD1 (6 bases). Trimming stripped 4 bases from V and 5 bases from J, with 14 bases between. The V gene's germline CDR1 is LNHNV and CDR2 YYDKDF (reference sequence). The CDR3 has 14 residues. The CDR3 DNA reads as TGTGCCACCAGCAAAATAACAGGGTGGACTGAAGCTTTCTTT. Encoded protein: CATSKITGWTEAFF.

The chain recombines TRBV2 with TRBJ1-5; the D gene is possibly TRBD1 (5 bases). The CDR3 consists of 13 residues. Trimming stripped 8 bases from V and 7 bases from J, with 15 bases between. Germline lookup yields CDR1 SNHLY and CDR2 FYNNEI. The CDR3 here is CASRSVEGQPQHF. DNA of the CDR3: TGTGCCAGCCGATCTGTGGAGGGGCAGCCCCAGCATTTT.

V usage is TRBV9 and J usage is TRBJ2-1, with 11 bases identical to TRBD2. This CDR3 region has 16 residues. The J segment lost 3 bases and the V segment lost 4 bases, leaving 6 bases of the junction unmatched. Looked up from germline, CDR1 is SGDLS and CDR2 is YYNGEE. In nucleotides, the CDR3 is TGTGCCAGCAGCTCAAGACTAGCGGGGTACTACAATGAGCAGTTCTTC. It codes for CASSSRLAGYYNEQFF. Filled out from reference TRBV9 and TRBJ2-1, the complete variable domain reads DSGVTQTPKHLITATGQRVTLRCSPRSGDLSVYWYQQSLDQGLQFLIQYYNGEERAKGNILERFSAQQFPDLHSELNLSSLELGDSALYFCASSSRLAGYYNEQFFGPGTRLTVL.

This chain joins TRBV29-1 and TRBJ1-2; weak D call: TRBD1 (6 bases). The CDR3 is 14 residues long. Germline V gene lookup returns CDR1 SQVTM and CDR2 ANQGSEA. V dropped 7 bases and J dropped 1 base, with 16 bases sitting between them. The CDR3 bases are TGCAGCGGGGACACAGGCGATATTAACTATGGCTACACCTTC. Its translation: CSGDTGDINYGYTF.

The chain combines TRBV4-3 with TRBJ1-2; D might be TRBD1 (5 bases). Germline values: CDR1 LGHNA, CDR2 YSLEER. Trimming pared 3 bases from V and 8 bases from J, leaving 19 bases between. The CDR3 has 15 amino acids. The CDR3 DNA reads TGCGCCAGCAGCCAGGCGGGGGTCAGGGAGGGAGGCTACACCTTC. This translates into CASSQAGVREGGYTF.

CDR3 DNA: TGTGCCAGCAGCCCCGGGACAGGGTCGTTCTACGAGCAGTACTTC. Translated, it gives CASSPGTGSFYEQYF. The chain is built from TRBV7-2 and TRBJ2-7, with TRBD1 matching 9 bases. The CDR3 totals 15 residues. The V and J ends lost 5 bases and 3 bases, in that order; junction bases with no gene match: 8. Germline CDR1 SGHTA, CDR2 FQGNSA.

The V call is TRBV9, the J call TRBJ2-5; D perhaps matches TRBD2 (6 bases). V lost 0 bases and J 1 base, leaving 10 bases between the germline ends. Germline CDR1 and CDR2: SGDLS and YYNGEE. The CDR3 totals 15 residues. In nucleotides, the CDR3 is TGTGCCAGCAGCGTAGATGGGACTGCCCAAGAGACCCAGTACTTC. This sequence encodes CASSVDGTAQETQYF.

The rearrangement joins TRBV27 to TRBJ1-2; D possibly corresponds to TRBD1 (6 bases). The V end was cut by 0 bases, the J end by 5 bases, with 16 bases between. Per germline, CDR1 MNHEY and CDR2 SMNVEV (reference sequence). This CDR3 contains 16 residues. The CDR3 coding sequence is TGTGCCAGCAGTTTATCGGGCCAGGGGAGCACTTATGGCTACACCTTC. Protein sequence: CASSLSGQGSTYGYTF.

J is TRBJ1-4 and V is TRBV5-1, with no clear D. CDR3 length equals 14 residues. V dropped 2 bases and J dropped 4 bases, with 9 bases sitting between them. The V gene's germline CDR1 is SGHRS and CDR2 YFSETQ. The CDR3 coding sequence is TGCGCCAGCAGCTTCGGTGAAAGTAATGAAAAACTGTTTTTT. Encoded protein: CASSFGESNEKLFF.

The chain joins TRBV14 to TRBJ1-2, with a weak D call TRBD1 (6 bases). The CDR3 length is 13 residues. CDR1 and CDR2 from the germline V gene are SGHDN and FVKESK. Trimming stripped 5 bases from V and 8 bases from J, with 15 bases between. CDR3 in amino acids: CASSASTGWGYTF. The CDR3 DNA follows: TGTGCCAGCAGCGCCTCGACAGGTTGGGGCTACACCTTC.

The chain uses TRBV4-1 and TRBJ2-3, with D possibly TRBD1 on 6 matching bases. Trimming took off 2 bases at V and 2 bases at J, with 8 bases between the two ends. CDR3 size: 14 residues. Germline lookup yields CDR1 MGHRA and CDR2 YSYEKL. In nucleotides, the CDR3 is TGCGCCAGCAGCCAAACAGGGCCCACAGATACGCAGTATTTT. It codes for CASSQTGPTDTQYF.

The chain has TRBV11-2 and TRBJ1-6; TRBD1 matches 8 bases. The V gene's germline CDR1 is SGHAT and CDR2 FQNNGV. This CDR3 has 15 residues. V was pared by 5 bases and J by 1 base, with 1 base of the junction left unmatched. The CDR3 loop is CASSRTGSYNSPLHF. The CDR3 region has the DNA TGTGCCAGCAGCCGGACAGGGTCCTATAATTCACCCCTCCACTTT.

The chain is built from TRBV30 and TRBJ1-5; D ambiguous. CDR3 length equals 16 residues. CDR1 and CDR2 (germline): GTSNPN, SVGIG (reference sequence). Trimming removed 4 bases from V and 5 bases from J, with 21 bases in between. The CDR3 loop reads CAWIHKGHREDQPQHF. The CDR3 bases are TGTGCCTGGATCCACAAAGGGCATAGGGAGGATCAGCCCCAGCATTTT.

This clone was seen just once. The CDR3 DNA is TGTGCCAGCAGCTATACAGGGGATCAGCCCCAGCATTTT. This encodes CASSYTGDQPQHF. V is TRBV6-1 and J is TRBJ1-5, with 7 bases lining up with TRBD1. The CDR3 contains 13 residues. V gave up 6 bases and J gave up 5 bases; unmatched junction bases: 4. The germline V gene has CDR1 MNHNS and CDR2 SASEGT.

CDR3 in amino acids: CASSTHGGGASGELFF. DNA of the CDR3: TGTGCCAGCAGCACCCATGGCGGGGGGGCGTCCGGGGAGCTGTTTTTT. This sequence joins TRBV7-2 and TRBJ2-2, with 9 bases fitting TRBD2. Germline values: CDR1 SGHTA, CDR2 FQGNSA. The CDR3 consists of 16 residues. V shed 5 bases and J 6 bases; nucleotides not matched to a gene: 10.

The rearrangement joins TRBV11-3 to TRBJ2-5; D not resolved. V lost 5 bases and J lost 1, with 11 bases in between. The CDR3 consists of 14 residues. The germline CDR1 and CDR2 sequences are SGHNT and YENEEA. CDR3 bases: TGTGCCAGCAGCGGCTTCCGGGTCCAAGAGACCCAGTACTTC. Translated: CASSGFRVQETQYF.

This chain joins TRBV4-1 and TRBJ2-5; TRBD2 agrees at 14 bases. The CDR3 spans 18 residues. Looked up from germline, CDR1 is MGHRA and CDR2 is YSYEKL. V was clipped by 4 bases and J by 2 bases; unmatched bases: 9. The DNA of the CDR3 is TGCGCCAGCAGCCCCAGACTAGCGGGGGGGCGTGGTCAAGAGACCCAGTACTTC. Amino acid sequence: CASSPRLAGGRGQETQYF.

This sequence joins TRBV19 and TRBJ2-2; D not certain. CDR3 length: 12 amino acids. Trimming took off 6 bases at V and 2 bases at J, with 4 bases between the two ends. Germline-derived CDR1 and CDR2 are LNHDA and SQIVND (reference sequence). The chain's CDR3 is CASRLNTGELFF. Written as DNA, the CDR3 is TGTGCCAGTAGGCTAAACACCGGGGAGCTGTTTTTT.

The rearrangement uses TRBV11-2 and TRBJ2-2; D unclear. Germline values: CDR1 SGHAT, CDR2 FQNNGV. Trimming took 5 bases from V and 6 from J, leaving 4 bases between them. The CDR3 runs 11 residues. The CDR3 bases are TGTGCCAGCAGCCGGGCCGGGGAGCTGTTTTTT. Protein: CASSRAGELFF.

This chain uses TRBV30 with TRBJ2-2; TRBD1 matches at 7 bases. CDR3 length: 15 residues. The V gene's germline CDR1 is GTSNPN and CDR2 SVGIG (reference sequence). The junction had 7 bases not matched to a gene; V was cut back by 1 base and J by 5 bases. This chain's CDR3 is CAWSGDRVSTGELFF. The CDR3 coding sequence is TGTGCCTGGAGTGGTGACAGGGTGTCTACCGGGGAGCTGTTTTTT.

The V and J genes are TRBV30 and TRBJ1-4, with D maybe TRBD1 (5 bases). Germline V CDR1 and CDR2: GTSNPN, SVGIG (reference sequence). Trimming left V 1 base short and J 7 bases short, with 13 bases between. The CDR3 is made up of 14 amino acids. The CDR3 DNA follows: TGTGCCTGGAGTGCGGGGGGGGATGCTGAAAAACTGTTTTTT. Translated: CAWSAGGDAEKLFF.

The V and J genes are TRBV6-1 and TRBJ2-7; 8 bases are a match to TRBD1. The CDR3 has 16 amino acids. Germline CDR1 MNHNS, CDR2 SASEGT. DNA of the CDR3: TGTGCCAGCAGTGAAGCGCGCAGGGGGCTCCCCTACGAGCGGTACGTC. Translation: CASSEARRGLPYERYV.

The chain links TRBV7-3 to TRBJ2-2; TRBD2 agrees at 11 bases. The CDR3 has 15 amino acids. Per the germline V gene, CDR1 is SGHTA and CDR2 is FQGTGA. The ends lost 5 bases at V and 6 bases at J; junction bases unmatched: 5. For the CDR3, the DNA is TGTGCCAGCAGCCCTAGCGGGGGGTATTCCGGGGAGCTGTTTTTT. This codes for CASSPSGGYSGELFF.

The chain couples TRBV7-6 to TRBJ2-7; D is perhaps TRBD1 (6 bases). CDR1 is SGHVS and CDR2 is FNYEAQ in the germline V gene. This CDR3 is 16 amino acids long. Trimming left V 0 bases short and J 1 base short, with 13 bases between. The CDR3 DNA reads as TGTGCCAGCAGCTTAGCGCTGGCAGGGGAGTCCTACGAGCAGTACTTC. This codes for CASSLALAGESYEQYF.

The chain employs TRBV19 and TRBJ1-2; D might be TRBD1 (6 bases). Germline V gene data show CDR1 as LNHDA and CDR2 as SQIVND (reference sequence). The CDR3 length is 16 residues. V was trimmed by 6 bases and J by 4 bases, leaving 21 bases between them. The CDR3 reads CASSPGAGSPFYGYTF. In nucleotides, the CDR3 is TGTGCCAGTAGCCCAGGGGCTGGGAGCCCCTTCTATGGCTACACCTTC.

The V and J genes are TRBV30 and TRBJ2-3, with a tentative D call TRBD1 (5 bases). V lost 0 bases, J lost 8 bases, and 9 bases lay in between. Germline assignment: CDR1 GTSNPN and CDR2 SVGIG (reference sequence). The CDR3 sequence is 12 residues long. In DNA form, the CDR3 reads TGTGCCTGGAGTGTAGGGGCCCCTACGCAGTATTTT. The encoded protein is CAWSVGAPTQYF.